The following is a TCR beta chain sequence with its context. As originally analysed: Quantification of nucleated cells was approximated via reference gene primer amplification. Measured with immunoSEQ multiplex PCR; TCRdb has only the in-frame clones, and not every one. From that table come the V and J calls and clone size; the DNA was used to work out D and trimming. This sample has 70,000 to 95,000 clones; over 80% occur once, and the top ten carry around 6%. This entry comes from a study of blood T cell repertoires in COVID-19. Study context: COVID-19 samples collected from the United States, Italy and Spain covered acute and convalescent phases. Sample material is recorded as cDNA or gDNA derived from T cells, B-cell-depleted T cells, or PBMCs.

Trimming cost V 3 bases and J 0 bases; bases outside gene matches: 9. Germline CDR1 reads ENHRY; CDR2 reads SYGVKD. The CDR3 runs 19 residues. This receptor was taken from a woman aged 60-75 years with active COVID-19. Material for sequencing was peripheral blood. This chain uses TRBV10-3 with TRBJ2-6; 9 bases match TRBD1. The chain's CDR3 is CAISDAPGTGLSGANVLTF. The CDR3 bases are TGTGCCATCAGTGACGCCCCCGGGACAGGGCTCTCTGGGGCCAACGTCCTGACTTTC.